This TCR beta chain was profiled in a study of blood T cell repertoires in COVID-19. About the study: Some COVID-19 samples were acute and others convalescent; all came from the United States, Italy and Spain.

As for this clone: In the same sample, other DNA sequences code for this CDR3.

The CDR3 sequence is 11 residues long. Trimming cost V 3 bases and J 4 bases, with 7 bases left between them. Germline V gene data show CDR1 as DFQATT and CDR2 as SNEGSKA (reference sequence). TCRdb's table, derived via immunoSEQ multiplex PCR, lists solely in-frame clones and lacks some. In the table there are around 400,000 clones, around 87% of which are singletons. The origin of this receptor is a woman aged 30 to 39 with COVID-19, enrolled during active disease. The chain combines TRBV20-1 with TRBJ2-7; tentative D call: TRBD1 (6 bases). Sequenced sample: peripheral blood. CDR3 bases: TGCAGTGCTAGGCAGGGGTACGAGCAGTACTTC. Protein product: CSARQGYEQYF.